The present TCR beta chain was sequenced within a study of CD8 T cells in Susac syndrome. The RNA input was about 0.5 to 1 ug, and it was reverse transcribed with random hexamers. TCRdb redid the calling of the immunoSEQ multiplex PCR reads with MiXCR, one entry per CDR3 protein. The table includes 150,000 to 200,000 distinct CDR3 sequences, over 85% detected once. CD8+ and CD4+ T cells were negatively isolated; TEMRA cells were FACS-enriched. V lost 6 bases to trimming and J lost 7 bases; unmatched junction nucleotides: 15. The CDR3 totals 16 residues. Germline lookup yields CDR1 DFQATT and CDR2 SNEGSKA (reference sequence).

This rearrangement joins TRBV20-1 to TRBJ2-1; TRBD2 matches at 10 bases. The TCR originated in a human donor in good health. The sample comprised CD4+ T cells from PBMCs. In nucleotides, the CDR3 is TGCAGTGCCCTAGATAGGGGGAGCGGGGGGGCTAATGAGCAGTTCTTC. Translation gives CSALDRGSGGANEQFF.